What follows describes a single TCR beta chain. Its antigen is unknown. Included were adult ileal or ileocolonic Crohn's patients indicated for ileocolonic resection. The CDR3 sequence is 14 residues long. Germline V lookup: CDR1 PRHDT, CDR2 FYEKMQ (reference sequence). V shed 4 bases, J shed 5 bases, and the junction held 5 bases outside the gene matches. This specimen belongs to a study of T cell repertoires in ileal Crohn's disease. Turning to the study itself: Operated complications were stricturing disease (about 60%) and penetrating disease (about 40%).

Profiling relied on immunoSEQ multiplex PCR, and the TCRdb table lists in-frame clones only, not all of them. Of thousands of clones in the sample, more than 85% were seen once. Study results and caveats: Sorted CD8 T cells held more high-frequency clones than CD4. Compared with non-smokers, active smokers at surgery showed more clonal expansions.

This clonotype was obtained from an adult with Crohn's disease. The sequencing sample was made of ileal tissue. The genes are TRBV13 and TRBJ1-1; the match to TRBD1 covers 9 bases. CDR3 sequence (DNA): TGTGCCAGCAGCTCCAGGACAGGGGTTACTGAAGCTTTCTTT. It encodes CASSSRTGVTEAFF.